Below, 25 T cell receptor beta chains from the same sample are listed, as sequenced in a study of blood T cell repertoires in COVID-19. Clones were sequenced by immunoSEQ multiplex PCR, and TCRdb holds only the in-frame ones, with some missing. Counted here are about 440,000 clones, approximately 90% occurring once; the ten biggest clones make up 10% to 15%. The sequenced material came from peripheral blood. All receptors derive from a woman aged 45-60 years with COVID-19, enrolled during active disease.

The chain employs TRBV5-4 and TRBJ2-2; 9 bases match TRBD2. With 2 bases clipped from V and 3 bases from J, the junction kept 2 bases outside the gene matches. The CDR3 totals 15 residues. Germline CDR1 and CDR2: SGHNT and YYREEE (reference sequence). CDR3 amino acids: CASSLAGGYTGELFF. As DNA, the CDR3 is TGTGCCAGCAGCTTAGCGGGGGGTTACACCGGGGAGCTGTTTTTT.

The chain links TRBV9 to TRBJ2-3; 8 bases align to TRBD2. The germline V gene encodes CDR1 SGDLS and CDR2 YYNGEE. With V trimmed by 1 base and J by 5 bases, 6 bases remained unmatched. The CDR3 consists of 15 residues. The DNA for the CDR3 is TGTGCCAGCAGCGTATCCGGGGGGGGCCAAGATACGCAGTATTTT. Residues: CASSVSGGGQDTQYF.

V gene TRBV5-1 combines with J gene TRBJ2-4; D may be TRBD1 (5 bases). Trimming shortened V by 1 base and J by 0 bases, and 11 bases separated the two germline ends. The germline gives CDR1 SGHRS, CDR2 YFSETQ. CDR3 length equals 16 residues. The CDR3 coding sequence is TGCGCCAGCAGCTTGACAGGATCCTTAGCCAAAAACATTCAGTACTTC. It specifies CASSLTGSLAKNIQYF.

This chain uses TRBV6-5 with TRBJ1-2; 9 positions agree with TRBD1. The V and J ends lost 6 bases and 4 bases, in that order; junction bases with no gene match: 9. Looked up from germline, CDR1 is MNHEY and CDR2 is SVGAGI. The CDR3 length is 15 residues. The CDR3 protein is CASRKGQGAFYGYTF. The CDR3 nucleotides are TGTGCCAGCAGAAAGGGACAGGGCGCTTTCTATGGCTACACCTTC.

The genes are TRBV30 and TRBJ2-1; D perhaps matches TRBD2 (6 bases). The CDR3 totals 14 residues. The germline gives CDR1 GTSNPN, CDR2 SVGIG (reference sequence). Trimming removed 5 bases from V and 0 bases from J, with 11 bases in between. Here the CDR3 reads CAWALATSYNEQFF. In nucleotides, the CDR3 is TGTGCCTGGGCTCTAGCGACCTCCTACAATGAGCAGTTCTTC.

This chain connects TRBV30 to TRBJ1-2, with a possible D match to TRBD1 (5 bases). The ends were cut back, 8 bases at V and 4 bases at J, with 8 bases in the middle. This CDR3 comprises 10 residues. Germline CDR1 reads GTSNPN; CDR2 reads SVGIG (reference sequence). DNA for the CDR3: TGTGCCCTGGGGGGCTATGGCTACACCTTC. It specifies CALGGYGYTF. Full variable domain (missing parts from reference TRBV30 and TRBJ1-2): SQTIHQWPATLVQPVGSPLSLECTVEGTSNPNLYWYRQAAGRGLQLLFYSVGIGQISSEVPQNLSASRPQDRQFILSSKKLLLSDSGFYLCALGGYGYTFGSGTRLTVV.

This chain joins TRBV5-6 and TRBJ2-7, with D maybe TRBD2 (6 bases). CDR3 length: 14 residues. The V end was cut by 4 bases, the J end by 6 bases, with 17 bases between. Germline lookup yields CDR1 SGHDT and CDR2 YYEEEE. The DNA of the CDR3 is TGTGCCAGCAGCCAGGACTGGCGCGGGGCCGAGCAGTACTTC. Translated: CASSQDWRGAEQYF.

This chain connects TRBV5-6 to TRBJ1-1; D unclear. Germline CDR1 SGHDT, CDR2 YYEEEE. The V end was cut by 3 bases, the J end by 4 bases, with 13 bases between. This CDR3 has 14 residues. CDR3 in amino acids: CASSWSPGTTEAFF. In DNA form, the CDR3 reads TGTGCCAGCAGCTGGTCCCCGGGAACCACTGAAGCTTTCTTT.

The chain employs TRBV4-2 and TRBJ2-1; 9 nucleotides line up with TRBD2. Germline V gene lookup returns CDR1 LGHNA and CDR2 YNFKEQ. This CDR3 is built from 14 residues. The trim removed 0 bases at V and 15 bases at J, leaving 9 bases unmatched. The CDR3 region is CASSQDQSSGGRFF. DNA for the CDR3: TGTGCCAGCAGCCAAGATCAGTCCAGCGGGGGGAGGTTCTTC.

The count of this clone is one. This chain's CDR3 is CASSPPFGKPYEQYF. The CDR3 bases are TGTGCCAGCAGTCCTCCATTCGGGAAACCCTACGAGCAGTACTTC. V usage is TRBV27 and J usage is TRBJ2-7; maybe TRBD2 (5 bases). Germline values: CDR1 MNHEY, CDR2 SMNVEV (reference sequence). The CDR3 length is 15 residues. V lost 5 bases and J 2 bases, leaving 16 bases between the germline ends.

The chain joins TRBV5-1 to TRBJ1-2, with 8 bases that match TRBD1. The V segment lost 4 bases and the J segment 6 bases; nucleotides outside the gene matches: 5. CDR3 size: 13 residues. Per germline, CDR1 SGHRS and CDR2 YFSETQ. The DNA of the CDR3 is TGCGCCAGCAGCCTGGACAGGGAAAATGGCTACACCTTC. As protein: CASSLDRENGYTF.

This rearrangement joins TRBV11-3 to TRBJ2-2, with D perhaps matching TRBD2 (5 bases). CDR3 size: 14 residues. Trimming stripped 5 bases from V and 4 bases from J, with 11 bases between. The germline V gene has CDR1 SGHNT and CDR2 YENEEA. DNA of the CDR3: TGTGCCAGCAGCCAGAGGGAAGCCACCGGGGAGCTGTTTTTT. Translated: CASSQREATGELFF. Full variable domain (remainder filled in from reference TRBV11-3 and TRBJ2-2): EAGVVQSPRYKIIEKKQPVAFWCNPISGHNTLYWYLQNLGQGPELLIRYENEEAVDDSQLPKDRFSAERLKGVDSTLKIQPAELGDSAVYLCASSQREATGELFFGEGSRLTVL.

This rearrangement joins TRBV5-5 to TRBJ1-3, with D possibly TRBD1 on 6 matching bases. V lost 4 bases and J 0 bases, leaving 17 bases between the germline ends. The germline V gene has CDR1 SGHKS and CDR2 YYEKEE (reference sequence). The CDR3 is 17 residues long. Written as DNA, the CDR3 is TGTGCCAGCAGCCCCCTACAGGGTCTAAGCTCTGGAAACACCATATATTTT. This sequence encodes CASSPLQGLSSGNTIYF.

The chain recombines TRBV3-1 (or the pseudogene TRBV3-2) with TRBJ1-3; TRBD1 is a possible D gene (5 bases). The germline V gene encodes CDR1 LGHDT and CDR2 YNNKEL (reference sequence). The length of the CDR3 is 14 residues. The V end lost 0 bases, the J end lost 8 bases, and 11 bases lay between the germline ends. Here the CDR3 DNA reads TGTGCCAGCAGCCAAGACCAGGGATTGGACACCATATATTTT. This sequence encodes CASSQDQGLDTIYF.

The genes are TRBV6-1 and TRBJ2-1, with D uncertain. Trimming took off 3 bases at V and 2 bases at J, with 8 bases between the two ends. This CDR3 spans 14 amino acids. Germline values: CDR1 MNHNS, CDR2 SASEGT. This CDR3 is CASSDAVTYNEQFF. CDR3 DNA: TGTGCCAGCAGTGACGCGGTCACCTACAATGAGCAGTTCTTC.

This chain joins TRBV4-1 and TRBJ1-3; D is unresolved. Germline V gene lookup returns CDR1 MGHRA and CDR2 YSYEKL. The V end was cut by 1 base, the J end by 0 bases, with 10 bases between. CDR3 length: 16 residues. CDR3 loop: CASSQALQFSGNTIYF. The CDR3 DNA follows: TGCGCCAGCAGCCAAGCTTTACAGTTCTCTGGAAACACCATATATTTT.

The gene calls are TRBV19 and TRBJ2-4, with TRBD2 as a possible D gene (6 bases). Germline V lookup: CDR1 LNHDA, CDR2 SQIVND (reference sequence). V was trimmed by 4 bases and J by 0 bases, leaving 7 bases between them. The CDR3 is 14 residues long. The DNA of the CDR3 is TGTGCCAGTAGTACGGGAGTAGCCAAAAACATTCAGTACTTC. It translates to CASSTGVAKNIQYF. Supplemented by reference TRBV19 and TRBJ2-4, the full variable domain reads DGGITQSPKYLFRKEGQNVTLSCEQNLNHDAMYWYRQDPGQGLRLIYYSQIVNDFQKGDIAEGYSVSREKKESFPLTVTSAQKNPTAFYLCASSTGVAKNIQYFGAGTRLSVL.

The chain links TRBV2 to TRBJ2-3, with D tentatively TRBD1 (5 bases). This CDR3 is 13 amino acids long. CDR1 is SNHLY and CDR2 is FYNNEI in the germline V gene. V dropped 10 bases and J dropped 8 bases, with 19 bases sitting between them. DNA of the CDR3: TGTGCCACCCAGGGTCCCACGGTTCGTACGCAGTATTTT. It is translated as CATQGPTVRTQYF.

A single count supports this clone. J is TRBJ1-1 and V is TRBV19; possible D gene TRBD1, 6 bases. The germline V and J ends were trimmed by 2 bases and 3 bases, with 13 bases remaining between them. Germline V gives CDR1 LNHDA, CDR2 SQIVND (reference sequence). CDR3 length: 15 amino acids. Written as DNA, the CDR3 is TGTGCCAGTAGTATAACCCCAGGGGCGGACACTGAAGCTTTCTTT. This sequence encodes CASSITPGADTEAFF.

This clone came up once. In nucleotides, the CDR3 is TGTGCCAGCAGGACCACTGAAGGGGTCTTCGACGGCTACACCTTC. This sequence encodes CASRTTEGVFDGYTF. The chain combines TRBV2 with TRBJ1-2, with D possibly being TRBD1 (5 bases). V gave up 6 bases and J gave up 8 bases, with 22 bases separating them. CDR3 length equals 15 residues. Per germline, CDR1 SNHLY and CDR2 FYNNEI.

The J gene is TRBJ1-2, the V gene TRBV30, with D unresolved. V was cut by 0 bases and J by 7 bases, with 15 bases left in between. Germline V gives CDR1 GTSNPN, CDR2 SVGIG (reference sequence). The CDR3 has 14 residues. CDR3 amino acids: CAWSVGQRAGGYTF. The CDR3 DNA sequence: TGTGCCTGGAGTGTAGGTCAGCGGGCCGGTGGCTACACCTTC.

This chain links TRBV19 with TRBJ1-5; 7 bases line up with TRBD1. Germline V gives CDR1 LNHDA, CDR2 SQIVND (reference sequence). CDR3 length equals 14 residues. V trimming: 6 bases; J trimming: 7 bases; junction bases outside the gene matches: 9. The CDR3: CASSQQGIGQPQHF. DNA for the CDR3: TGTGCCAGTAGCCAACAGGGGATAGGGCAGCCCCAGCATTTT.

This clone has just a few counts. The rearrangement joins TRBV5-1 to TRBJ2-7; 7 nucleotides match TRBD1. The CDR3 length is 15 residues. Germline CDR1 SGHRS, CDR2 YFSETQ. Trimming took 3 bases from V and 1 from J; bases not matched to a gene: 7. The CDR3 protein is CASSSSWDSSYEQYF. CDR3 in DNA: TGCGCCAGCAGCTCCTCTTGGGACAGTTCCTACGAGCAGTACTTC.

The chain employs TRBV29-1 and TRBJ1-2, with D perhaps matching TRBD1 (5 bases). V dropped 7 bases and J dropped 2 bases, with 11 bases sitting between them. CDR3 length: 12 residues. CDR1 SQVTM and CDR2 ANQGSEA come from the germline V gene. This CDR3 reads CSAAGDNYGYTF. The CDR3 DNA reads as TGCAGCGCAGCGGGGGACAACTATGGCTACACCTTC.

The gene calls are TRBV7-3 and TRBJ1-1, with 9 bases identical to TRBD1. Trimming took 2 bases from V and 4 from J; bases not matched to a gene: 2. CDR3 size: 14 residues. Germline lookup yields CDR1 SGHTA and CDR2 FQGTGA. This CDR3 reads CASSLDRGSTEAFF. Written as DNA, the CDR3 is TGTGCCAGCAGCTTAGACAGGGGGAGCACTGAAGCTTTCTTT.